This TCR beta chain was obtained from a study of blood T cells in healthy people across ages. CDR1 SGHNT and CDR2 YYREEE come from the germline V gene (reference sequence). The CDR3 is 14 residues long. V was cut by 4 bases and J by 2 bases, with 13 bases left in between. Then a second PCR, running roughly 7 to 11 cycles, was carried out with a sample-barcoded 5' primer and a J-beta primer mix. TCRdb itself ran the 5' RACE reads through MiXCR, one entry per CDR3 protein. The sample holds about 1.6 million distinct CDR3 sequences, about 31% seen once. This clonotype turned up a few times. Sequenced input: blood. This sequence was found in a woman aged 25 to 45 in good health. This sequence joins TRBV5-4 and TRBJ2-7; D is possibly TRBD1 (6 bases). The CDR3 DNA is TGTGCCAGCAGCCGGCCGGACAGCCCCTACGAGCAGTACTTC. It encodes CASSRPDSPYEQYF. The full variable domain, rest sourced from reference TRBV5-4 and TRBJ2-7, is ETGVTQSPTHLIKTRGQQVTLRCSSQSGHNTVSWYQQALGQGPQFIFQYYREEENGRGNFPPRFSGLQFPNYSSELNVNALELDDSALYLCASSRPDSPYEQYFGPGTRLTVT.